The 26 T cell receptor beta chains in this list originate from one sample, sequenced in a study of T cell repertoires in cytomegalovirus infection. TCRdb recomputed calls from the reads with MiXCR, one row per CDR3 protein. The sample has under 350,000 distinct CDR3 sequences; 8% to 10% are singletons. Sequenced material: PBMCs. The receptors come from a human donor in good health (CMV status not recorded). Some clones in this sample may be carry-over from other donors' samples.

This clonotype was recorded at least ten times. Here the CDR3 DNA reads TGTGCCAGCAGTTCTACGGTTAATGAAAAACTGTTTTTT. It codes for CASSSTVNEKLFF. The chain is built from TRBV28 and TRBJ1-4; no clear D gene. The germline V gene has CDR1 MDHEN and CDR2 SYDVKM. Trimming took 4 bases from V and 4 from J, leaving 7 bases between them. The CDR3 is 13 residues long.

The rearrangement links TRBV20-1 to TRBJ1-1; D perhaps matches TRBD1 (5 bases). Germline V gene lookup returns CDR1 DFQATT and CDR2 SNEGSKA (reference sequence). The CDR3 contains 20 residues. V lost 6 bases and J 0 bases, leaving 32 bases between the germline ends. The DNA for the CDR3 is TGCAGTGCCGACCCGTTCGAAATCCTGGGGGTTGTAACAATGAACACTGAAGCTTTCTTT. This sequence encodes CSADPFEILGVVTMNTEAFF.

This clonotype appeared many times. The chain recombines TRBV20-1 with TRBJ2-1, with D maybe TRBD1 (6 bases). This CDR3 has 16 residues. The V and J ends lost 2 bases and 6 bases respectively, with 20 bases between them. The germline V gene encodes CDR1 DFQATT and CDR2 SNEGSKA (reference sequence). The CDR3 region is CSARQGLVFRGNEQFF. CDR3 coding DNA: TGCAGTGCTAGACAGGGCTTAGTTTTCAGGGGCAATGAGCAGTTCTTC.

This clonotype was seen ten or more times. The gene calls are TRBV20-1 and TRBJ2-7; D is unresolved. Trimming removed 3 bases at V and 1 base at J, with 16 bases between. Germline CDR1 and CDR2: DFQATT and SNEGSKA (reference sequence). The CDR3 has 15 residues. This CDR3 reads CSASYDTRKSYEQYF. In nucleotides, the CDR3 is TGCAGTGCTAGTTATGACACCAGGAAATCCTACGAGCAGTACTTC.

This clonotype has at least ten counts. The genes are TRBV20-1 and TRBJ2-2, with TRBD1 identical over 8 bases. J gave up 2 bases and V 8 bases, and 10 bases lay outside the gene matches. The length of the CDR3 is 15 residues. From germline, CDR1 is DFQATT and CDR2 SNEGSKA (reference sequence). The CDR3 is CSMSRDRLNTGELFF. CDR3 DNA sequence: TGCAGTATGTCCCGGGACAGGCTCAACACCGGGGAGCTGTTTTTT.

This clonotype has only a few counts. V and J are TRBV4-2 and TRBJ2-1; 7 bases agree with TRBD2. The germline gives CDR1 LGHNA, CDR2 YNFKEQ. V was pared by 0 bases and J by 4 bases, with 9 bases of the junction left unmatched. The CDR3 length is 17 residues. The CDR3 loop is CASSQDRQRGTYNEQFF. The CDR3 bases are TGTGCCAGCAGCCAAGATCGTCAGCGGGGAACTTACAATGAGCAGTTCTTC.

There are a few counts of this clonotype. The rearrangement joins TRBV6-2 or TRBV6-3 to TRBJ2-2; 9 positions match TRBD2. Germline CDR1 is MNHEY and CDR2 is SVGEGT. J was trimmed by 4 bases and V by 2 bases; bases with no gene match: 8. This CDR3 has 17 amino acids. CDR3 DNA: TGTGCCAGCAGTTACCAGTCTAGCGGGGTGCTCACCGGGGAGCTGTTTTTT. Translation: CASSYQSSGVLTGELFF.

This clonotype was counted at least ten times. The chain carries TRBV20-1 and TRBJ2-3; D tentatively fits TRBD1 or TRBD2 (5 bases each). The germline V gene has CDR1 DFQATT and CDR2 SNEGSKA (reference sequence). The CDR3 is made up of 13 amino acids. Trimming left V 6 bases short and J 6 bases short, with 16 bases between. Here the CDR3 DNA reads TGCAGTGCCCAACGGGGCGGAGGTGATACGCAGTATTTT. It codes for CSAQRGGGDTQYF.

The chain recombines TRBV14 with TRBJ2-5; D gene uncertain. CDR1 is SGHDN, CDR2 FVKESK, per germline. This CDR3 comprises 14 residues. V was cut by 3 bases and J by 2 bases, with 10 bases left in between. The CDR3 DNA reads as TGTGCCAGCAGCCATGCAGAAGGGCAAGAGACCCAGTACTTC. As protein: CASSHAEGQETQYF.

CDR3 region: CASSSFGQVYGYTF. The CDR3, as DNA: TGTGCCAGCAGCTCATTTGGACAGGTCTATGGCTACACCTTC. The J gene is TRBJ1-2, the V gene TRBV7-9, with TRBD1 identical over 7 bases. Per germline, CDR1 SEHNR and CDR2 FQNEAQ (reference sequence). V dropped 4 bases and J dropped 4; count of bases not matched to a gene: 6. The CDR3 sequence is 14 residues long. The complete variable domain, with remaining parts taken from reference TRBV7-9 and TRBJ1-2, reads DTGVSQNPRHKITKRGQNVTFRCDPISEHNRLYWYRQTLGQGPEFLTYFQNEAQLEKSRLLSDRFSAERPKGSFSTLEIQRTEQGDSAMYLCASSSFGQVYGYTFGSGTRLTVV.

V is TRBV19 and J is TRBJ2-3; D ambiguous. The CDR3 contains 13 residues. CDR1 LNHDA and CDR2 SQIVND come from the germline V gene (reference sequence). Trimming left V 6 bases short and J 1 base short, with 8 bases between. The CDR3 sequence: CASRTQGTDTQYF. DNA of the CDR3: TGTGCCAGTAGAACTCAGGGCACAGATACGCAGTATTTT. The full variable domain, completed using reference TRBV19 and TRBJ2-3, is DGGITQSPKYLFRKEGQNVTLSCEQNLNHDAMYWYRQDPGQGLRLIYYSQIVNDFQKGDIAEGYSVSREKKESFPLTVTSAQKNPTAFYLCASRTQGTDTQYFGPGTRLTVL.

Ten or more counts support this clonotype. This sequence joins TRBV10-2 and TRBJ2-3; 12 positions match TRBD1. The ends lost 0 bases at V and 6 bases at J; junction bases unmatched: 13. The CDR3 sequence is 19 residues long. Germline CDR1 reads WSHSY; CDR2 reads SAAADI. CDR3 sequence (DNA): TGCGCCAGCAGTGAGTCTTACCCGGGGACAGGGGGCGCGTGGGATACGCAGTATTTT. As protein: CASSESYPGTGGAWDTQYF.

This clonotype came up many times. The V and J genes are TRBV6-2 or TRBV6-3 and TRBJ1-5; D might be TRBD1 (5 bases). The ends were cut back, 0 bases at V and 1 base at J, with 13 bases in the middle. Looked up from germline, CDR1 is MNHEY and CDR2 is SVGEGT. The CDR3 runs to 17 residues. CDR3 in amino acids: CASSYSYLTASNQPQHF. CDR3 coding DNA: TGTGCCAGCAGTTACTCGTATTTGACAGCGAGCAATCAGCCCCAGCATTTT.

This clonotype was seen ten or more times. The chain employs TRBV7-3 and TRBJ2-3, with a possible D match to TRBD2 (7 bases). Trimming shortened V by 0 bases and J by 6 bases, and 13 bases separated the two germline ends. The CDR3 spans 15 residues. CDR1 is SGHTA, CDR2 FQGTGA, per germline. The CDR3 region has the DNA TGTGCCAGCAGCTTAACGGGGGGGCCCGCGGATACGCAGTATTTT. Its protein product is CASSLTGGPADTQYF.

This clonotype occurred many times. This rearrangement joins TRBV5-1 to TRBJ2-7; 7 nucleotides align to TRBD1. Losses at the gene ends were 6 bases for V and 2 bases for J; bases not matched to a gene: 17. CDR1 SGHRS and CDR2 YFSETQ come from the germline V gene. The length of the CDR3 is 17 residues. The CDR3 protein is CASNLFPPQGTPYEQYF. CDR3 nucleotide sequence: TGCGCCAGCAACCTCTTCCCTCCACAGGGGACCCCCTACGAGCAGTACTTC.

This clonotype has at least ten counts. The V gene is TRBV14, the J gene TRBJ1-2; D may be TRBD1 (6 bases). CDR3 size: 15 residues. Germline assignment: CDR1 SGHDN and CDR2 FVKESK. V lost 0 bases and J 8 bases, leaving 16 bases between the germline ends. Here the CDR3 DNA reads TGTGCCAGCAGCCAAGATTTCTCAGGGGCCCGAGGCTACACCTTC. Its translation is CASSQDFSGARGYTF.

The chain couples TRBV16 to TRBJ1-1; a weak D match, TRBD1 (6 bases). The germline gives CDR1 KGHSY, CDR2 FQNENV. V was pared by 3 bases and J by 8 bases, with 16 bases between. The CDR3 loop spans 14 amino acids. CDR3 amino acids: CASSHIRQGTEAFF. The DNA for the CDR3 is TGTGCCAGCAGCCATATAAGGCAGGGGACAGAAGCTTTCTTT.

This clonotype was detected ten times or more. The rearrangement uses TRBV7-8 and TRBJ2-3; TRBD1 agrees at 9 bases. The CDR3 totals 15 residues. The V gene's germline CDR1 is SGHVS and CDR2 FQNEAQ. V was clipped by 4 bases and J by 4 bases; unmatched bases: 6. The CDR3 region has the DNA TGTGCCAGCAGCTCCCGGACAGGGGCCCCAGATACGCAGTATTTT. Encoded protein: CASSSRTGAPDTQYF.

This clonotype was recorded many times. This sequence joins TRBV2 and TRBJ2-7; 10 bases match TRBD1. From germline, CDR1 is SNHLY and CDR2 FYNNEI. The length of the CDR3 is 15 residues. V was pared by 11 bases and J by 2 bases, with 12 bases of the junction left unmatched. This chain's CDR3 is CASRGDRGPTYEQYF. CDR3 DNA: TGTGCCTCAAGGGGGGACAGGGGACCGACCTACGAGCAGTACTTC.

Many counts were recorded for this clonotype. V gene TRBV28 combines with J gene TRBJ2-3, with TRBD1 identical over 7 bases. The CDR3 has 16 residues. Losses at the gene ends were 6 bases for V and 5 bases for J; bases not matched to a gene: 14. Germline V gene sequence: CDR1 MDHEN, CDR2 SYDVKM. Here the CDR3 DNA reads TGTGCCAGCAGCCATCGGACAGGAGGTTGGATAGATACGCAGTATTTT. This sequence encodes CASSHRTGGWIDTQYF.

This clonotype was observed many times. The chain is built from TRBV20-1 and TRBJ2-1; D uncertain. Germline V CDR1 and CDR2: DFQATT, SNEGSKA (reference sequence). CDR3 length: 10 amino acids. The V end lost 6 bases, the J end lost 9 bases, and 9 bases lay between the germline ends. The CDR3 region has the DNA TGCAGTGCAGTCCACATTGAGCAGTTCTTC. Protein product: CSAVHIEQFF.

This clonotype was detected many times. The chain is built from TRBV5-1 and TRBJ2-2; the D is unclear. Deletions cut 4 bases from V and 0 bases from J, with 7 bases between. Germline-derived CDR1 and CDR2 are SGHRS and YFSETQ. This CDR3 has 14 amino acids. The CDR3 region is CASSPDPNTGELFF. The CDR3 DNA is TGCGCCAGCAGCCCGGACCCGAACACCGGGGAGCTGTTTTTT.

In this sample, this clonotype turned up many times. The rearrangement joins TRBV20-1 to TRBJ2-3; maybe TRBD1 (5 bases). Looked up from germline, CDR1 is DFQATT and CDR2 is SNEGSKA (reference sequence). The CDR3 runs to 14 residues. V lost 0 bases and J 8 bases, leaving 15 bases between the germline ends. This CDR3 is CSARDVQGVGTQYF. The CDR3 region has the DNA TGCAGTGCTAGAGACGTGCAGGGTGTTGGTACGCAGTATTTT.

This clonotype was picked up a small number of times. The V call is TRBV13, the J call TRBJ2-7; D call uncertain. CDR3 size: 13 residues. The germline gives CDR1 PRHDT, CDR2 FYEKMQ (reference sequence). The V end lost 0 bases, the J end lost 0 bases, and 3 bases lay between the germline ends. The CDR3 protein is CASSLGYSYEQYV. The CDR3 DNA is TGTGCCAGCAGCTTAGGTTACTCCTACGAGCAGTACGTC.

This clonotype has a count of ten or more. The V call is TRBV12-3 or TRBV12-4, the J call TRBJ2-7, with 7 bases lining up with TRBD2. V trimming: 3 bases; J trimming: 7 bases; junction bases outside the gene matches: 3. The CDR3 has 12 residues. The CDR3 DNA reads as TGTGCCAGCAGTTTTTCGGGAGGAGAGCAGTACGTC. Its protein product is CASSFSGGEQYV.

This clonotype was detected many times. The chain couples TRBV9 to TRBJ2-2; D is unclear. V was shortened by 0 bases and J by 7 bases, with 13 bases between the two germline ends. Germline CDR1 is SGDLS and CDR2 is YYNGEE. The CDR3 is 15 amino acids. CDR3 sequence reads: CASSVDGRINGELFF. DNA of the CDR3: TGTGCCAGCAGCGTAGATGGACGGATTAACGGGGAGCTGTTTTTT.